These 20 T cell receptor beta chains were sequenced from one sample in a study of blood T cell repertoires in COVID-19 (TCRdb year 2020). The library relied on the immunoSEQ multiplex PCR assay. Here the immuneACCESS table is served through TCRdb, limited to in-frame sequences with V and J called. Missing clones are a known gap in these copies; in checked studies unresolved V genes cover under half, and the rest lacks a known reason. The sample table shows about 170,000 clones, and approximately 81% are seen once. The leading ten clones occupy roughly a tenth of the sample. Sequenced input: peripheral blood. The origin of the receptors is a woman at least 80 years old with active or convalescent COVID-19.

The chain carries TRBV7-9 and TRBJ2-5; D unclear. Per the germline V gene, CDR1 is SEHNR and CDR2 is FQNEAQ (reference sequence). This CDR3 comprises 12 residues. V lost 5 bases and J 2 bases, leaving 6 bases between the germline ends. CDR3 DNA sequence: TGTGCCAGCAGCGAGAAACAAGAGACCCAGTACTTC. Translation gives CASSEKQETQYF.

There are many counts of this clone. The chain links TRBV21-1 to TRBJ2-7; the tabulated D call, TRBD2, remains unverified against the DNA. TRBV21-1 is tagged as a pseudogene. This CDR3 spans 16 amino acids. CDR3 DNA: TGTGCCAGCAGCAAAGTTGTACGGCGGGAGGAGGGCGAGCAGTACTTC. This sequence encodes CASSKVVRREEGEQYF.

This rearrangement joins TRBV5-4 to TRBJ2-7; 9 positions agree with TRBD1. This CDR3 comprises 16 residues. Germline trimming cut 4 bases from V and 3 bases from J; bases unmatched to any gene: 11. Germline V gene data show CDR1 as SGHNT and CDR2 as YYREEE (reference sequence). The CDR3 reads CASSTPPGTGSYEQYF. The CDR3 bases are TGTGCCAGCAGCACTCCCCCCGGGACAGGGAGCTACGAGCAGTACTTC.

This clone was counted a single time. V is TRBV28 and J is TRBJ1-4; TRBD1 is a possible D gene (5 bases). Trimming took off 2 bases at V and 8 bases at J, with 12 bases between the two ends. Germline CDR1 is MDHEN and CDR2 is SYDVKM. This CDR3 is 14 amino acids long. The CDR3 bases are TGTGCCAGCAGTTTAAACAGGCGGCAGGAAAAACTGTTTTTT. Protein: CASSLNRRQEKLFF. Supplemented by reference TRBV28 and TRBJ1-4, the full variable domain reads DVKVTQSSRYLVKRTGEKVFLECVQDMDHENMFWYRQDPGLGLRLIYFSYDVKMKEKGDIPEGYSVSREKKERFSLILESASTNQTSMYLCASSLNRRQEKLFFGSGTQLSVL.

The chain uses TRBV15 and TRBJ1-2; TRBD1 might be the D (6 bases). V was clipped by 1 base and J by 4 bases, with 10 bases between them. The CDR3 consists of 14 residues. CDR1 is LNHNV, CDR2 YYDKDF, per germline (reference sequence). CDR3 sequence reads: CATSRGGGSYGYTF. CDR3 sequence (DNA): TGTGCCACCAGCAGAGGTGGGGGCAGCTATGGCTACACCTTC.

The gene calls are TRBV28 and TRBJ1-5; D gene unclear. V was shortened by 8 bases and J by 4 bases, with 6 bases between the two germline ends. There are 11 residues in the CDR3. The germline CDR1 and CDR2 sequences are MDHEN and SYDVKM. CDR3: CASSGNQPQHF. CDR3 in DNA: TGTGCCAGCTCGGGGAATCAGCCCCAGCATTTT.

CDR3 DNA sequence: TGTGCCTGGGGACAGGGCTATGGCTACACCTTC. Translating it yields CAWGQGYGYTF. The chain links TRBV30 to TRBJ1-2; 8 nucleotides match TRBD1. Germline V gives CDR1 GTSNPN, CDR2 SVGIG (reference sequence). V lost 5 bases, J lost 4 bases, and 0 bases stayed unmatched. This CDR3 comprises 11 residues. Full variable domain (outside the CDR3, taken from reference TRBV30 and TRBJ1-2): SQTIHQWPATLVQPVGSPLSLECTVEGTSNPNLYWYRQAAGRGLQLLFYSVGIGQISSEVPQNLSASRPQDRQFILSSKKLLLSDSGFYLCAWGQGYGYTFGSGTRLTVV.

The chain employs TRBV5-1 and TRBJ2-1, with 11 nucleotides matching TRBD2. The J segment lost 5 bases and the V segment lost 5 bases, leaving 3 bases of the junction unmatched. The CDR3 loop spans 14 amino acids. CDR1 and CDR2 from the germline V gene are SGHRS and YFSETQ. As DNA, the CDR3 is TGCGCCAGCAGTTATAGCGGGAGGGACAATGAGCAGTTCTTC. It translates to CASSYSGRDNEQFF.

V gene TRBV20-1 combines with J gene TRBJ2-3; possibly TRBD2 for D (5 bases). The germline CDR1 and CDR2 sequences are DFQATT and SNEGSKA (reference sequence). V was cut by 6 bases and J by 0 bases, with 16 bases left in between. The CDR3 covers 15 residues. Here the CDR3 DNA reads TGCAGTGCCAGTAGCCCCCAGCGGAGCACAGATACGCAGTATTTT. Protein: CSASSPQRSTDTQYF.

The chain links TRBV19 to TRBJ2-2; TRBD2 agrees at 13 bases. The germline gives CDR1 LNHDA, CDR2 SQIVND (reference sequence). The V and J ends lost 5 bases and 1 base, in that order; junction bases with no gene match: 1. The CDR3 consists of 16 residues. CDR3 coding DNA: TGTGCCAGTAGTTGGACTAGCGGGAGGAACACCGGGGAGCTGTTTTTT. Amino acid sequence: CASSWTSGRNTGELFF. Full variable domain (outside the CDR3, taken from reference TRBV19 and TRBJ2-2): DGGITQSPKYLFRKEGQNVTLSCEQNLNHDAMYWYRQDPGQGLRLIYYSQIVNDFQKGDIAEGYSVSREKKESFPLTVTSAQKNPTAFYLCASSWTSGRNTGELFFGEGSRLTVL.

The chain combines TRBV9 with TRBJ2-7, with D possibly TRBD2 on 5 matching bases. Germline V lookup: CDR1 SGDLS, CDR2 YYNGEE. This CDR3 is 14 amino acids long. V was cut by 0 bases and J by 3 bases, with 10 bases left in between. As DNA, the CDR3 is TGTGCCAGCAGCGTAGGGGGAGAGGGCTACGAGCAGTACTTC. Its protein is CASSVGGEGYEQYF.

The rearrangement joins TRBV2 to TRBJ2-2, with TRBD1 matching over 7 bases. Germline V gene sequence: CDR1 SNHLY, CDR2 FYNNEI. This CDR3 is built from 15 residues. V dropped 7 bases and J dropped 5; count of bases not matched to a gene: 10. CDR3: CASTAGTAVTGELFF. CDR3 bases: TGTGCCAGCACCGCCGGGACAGCCGTGACCGGGGAGCTGTTTTTT.

The CDR3 region has the DNA TGTGCCAGCAGCCAAGGACAGGCAAACTATGGCTACACCTTC. Protein: CASSQGQANYGYTF. The chain carries TRBV4-2 and TRBJ1-2, with a weak D call TRBD1 (6 bases). The ends were cut back, 1 base at V and 2 bases at J, with 8 bases in the middle. The length of the CDR3 is 14 residues. From germline, CDR1 is LGHNA and CDR2 YNFKEQ.

This chain joins TRBV19 and TRBJ2-2, with 12 bases lining up with TRBD1. V lost 6 bases, J lost 3 bases, and 8 bases stayed unmatched. The CDR3 contains 17 residues. Germline CDR1 and CDR2: LNHDA and SQIVND (reference sequence). The CDR3 DNA reads TGTGCCAGTAGGGGTGGGGACAGGGGGCCCGACACCGGGGAGCTGTTTTTT. Its translation is CASRGGDRGPDTGELFF.

The chain combines TRBV9 with TRBJ1-1; D not certain. V gave up 0 bases and J gave up 5 bases, with 14 bases separating them. The CDR3 is made up of 15 amino acids. Germline CDR1 is SGDLS and CDR2 is YYNGEE. Written as DNA, the CDR3 is TGTGCCAGCAGCGTAGTAGGCTCTGGAGGGACTGAAGCTTTCTTT. It specifies CASSVVGSGGTEAFF.

The rearrangement uses TRBV12-3 or TRBV12-4 and TRBJ1-5; 8 bases match TRBD1. The CDR3 consists of 13 residues. The ends lost 10 bases at V and 4 bases at J; junction bases unmatched: 6. The CDR3 bases are TGTGCCACCAACAGGGGGGGAAATCAGCCCCAGCATTTT. Encoded protein: CATNRGGNQPQHF.

This clone was seen only once. The V and J genes are TRBV27 and TRBJ1-2; 8 bases are shared with TRBD1. Per the germline V gene, CDR1 is MNHEY and CDR2 is SMNVEV (reference sequence). CDR3 length equals 13 residues. Losses at the gene ends were 5 bases for V and 8 bases for J; bases not matched to a gene: 7. CDR3 bases: TGTGCCAGCAGTCTCCGGACAGGGCAAGGCTACACCTTC. Translating gives CASSLRTGQGYTF.

The chain is built from TRBV5-1 and TRBJ1-1; 10 positions match TRBD1. The CDR3 length is 14 residues. Germline-derived CDR1 and CDR2 are SGHRS and YFSETQ. V trimming: 3 bases; J trimming: 7 bases; junction bases outside the gene matches: 6. The DNA for the CDR3 is TGCGCCAGCAGCTCAACCGGACAGGGGGGTGAAGCTTTCTTT. Encoded protein: CASSSTGQGGEAFF.

The chain employs TRBV28 and TRBJ2-1; 9 bases map to TRBD2. This CDR3 is 15 amino acids long. Trimming cost V 5 bases and J 5 bases; bases outside gene matches: 7. Germline V gene sequence: CDR1 MDHEN, CDR2 SYDVKM. CDR3 protein: CASSPLAGLNNEQFF. The DNA for the CDR3 is TGTGCCAGCAGTCCTCTAGCGGGATTAAACAATGAGCAGTTCTTC.

The chain carries TRBV12-3 or TRBV12-4 and TRBJ2-5; the D is unclear. The CDR3 has 13 residues. The ends were cut back, 3 bases at V and 2 bases at J, with 7 bases in the middle. The CDR3 region is CASSLYGQETQYF. CDR3 nucleotides: TGTGCCAGCAGTTTGTACGGGCAAGAGACCCAGTACTTC.